This T cell receptor beta chain is from a study of shared clonotypes between healthy human individuals. This clone was detected a few times. This table comes from immunoSEQ multiplex PCR, and its TCRdb copy is limited to in-frame clones, with some not included. Among some 580,000 clones, almost 97% were seen once, and the ten largest hold around 0.058%. Germline V gene sequence: CDR1 MNHNY, CDR2 SVGAGI (reference sequence). The V end was cut by 2 bases, the J end by 0 bases, with 5 bases between. The CDR3 covers 14 residues. This TCR derives from a young woman in good health. Source material: naive CD4+ T cells sorted from blood. Sample subset: CD45RA+ positively selected. This chain joins TRBV6-6 and TRBJ1-5; D remains unclear. The CDR3 DNA follows: TGTGCCAGCAGTTACGGCGGTAGCAATCAGCCCCAGCATTTT. Residues: CASSYGGSNQPQHF.